This T cell receptor (beta chain) was obtained from a study of T cell responses to AZD1222 COVID-19 vaccine. Study at large: Second-dose intervals of approximately 4 or approximately 12 weeks were pooled.

Sequenced by immunoSEQ multiplex PCR; TCRdb stores in-frame clones only, minus some. This sample has 130,000 or so clones; over 90% occur once, and the top ten carry roughly 0.96%. V lost 2 bases and J lost 2, with 6 bases in between. The CDR3 is 13 residues long. Findings of the study overall: Along spike, vaccine-associated CD4 TCRs were found throughout, with dominance at 160-218 and 743-854. Sampled repertoires all dated from after the peak T cell response. Possibly, clonal diversity was underestimated; donors were largely white British and included more females.

Details on this clone: Its target is not known.

This TCR came from an adult in good health. Material: peripheral blood, obtained on day 0 of AZD1222 vaccination. The chain uses TRBV12-3 or TRBV12-4 and TRBJ1-1; D unresolved. In DNA form, the CDR3 reads TGTGCCAGCAGTTTAAAGGTAAACACTGAAGCTTTCTTT. Its protein is CASSLKVNTEAFF.